The T cell receptor (beta chain) under discussion was sequenced for a study of T cell repertoires in cytomegalovirus infection. Study information: CMV infection together with matching HLA type was indicated by public TCR beta signatures.

Via MiXCR, TCRdb re-called the reads, giving one row per CDR3 protein. Of a few hundred thousand distinct CDR3 sequences in the sample, almost 30% were seen once. A few counts support this clonotype. Its specificity is unknown. The length of the CDR3 is 14 residues. V lost 7 bases, J lost 0 bases, and 10 bases lay in between. This TCR was recovered from a human donor in good health (CMV status not recorded). Some clones in this sample may be carry-over from other donors' samples. The V and J genes are TRBV12-3 or TRBV12-4 and TRBJ1-5, with a tentative D call TRBD1 (5 bases). This sample comprised cultured PBMCs, obtained from culture after CMV antigen stimulation. The chain's CDR3 is CASMGDYSNQPQHF. CDR3 DNA: TGTGCCAGCATGGGGGATTATAGCAATCAGCCCCAGCATTTT.